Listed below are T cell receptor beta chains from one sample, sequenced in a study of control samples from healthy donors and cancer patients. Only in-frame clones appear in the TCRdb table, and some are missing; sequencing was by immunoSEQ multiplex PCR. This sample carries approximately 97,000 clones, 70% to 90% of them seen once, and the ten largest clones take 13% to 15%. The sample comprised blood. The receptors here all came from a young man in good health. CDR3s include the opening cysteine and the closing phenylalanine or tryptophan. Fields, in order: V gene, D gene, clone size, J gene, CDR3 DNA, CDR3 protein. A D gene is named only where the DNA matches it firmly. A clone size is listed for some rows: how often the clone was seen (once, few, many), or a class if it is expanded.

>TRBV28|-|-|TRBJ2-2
TGTGCCAGCAGTTTCCGGGACTCTCGAGGCGGGGAGCTGTTTTTT
CASSFRDSRGGELFF
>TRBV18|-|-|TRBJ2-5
TGTGCCAGCTCACCACCGGTGAAGAGGGAGACCCAGTACTTC
CASSPPVKRETQYF
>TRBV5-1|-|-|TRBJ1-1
TGCGCCAGCAGTCCCTCACTCCGACATCCCTCGCCGGGAGCTTTCTTT
CASSPSLRHPSPGAFF
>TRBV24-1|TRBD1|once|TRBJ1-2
TGTGCCACCAGTGAGGGACAGGTCGCCTATGGCTACACCTTC
CATSEGQVAYGYTF
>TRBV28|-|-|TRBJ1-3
TGTGCCAGCAGTTTAGACGGGATCTCTGGAAACACCATATATTTT
CASSLDGISGNTIYF
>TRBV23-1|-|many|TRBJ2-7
TGCGCCAGCAGTCACAGCAGACAGAGCTCCTACGAGCAGTACTTC
CASSHSRQSSYEQYF
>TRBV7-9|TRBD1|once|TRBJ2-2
TGTGCCAGCAGCTTATGGGACAGCGAGACCGGGGAGCTGTTTTTT
CASSLWDSETGELFF
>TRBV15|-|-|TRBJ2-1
TGTGCCACCAGCAGAGACCCCCCGGGAGCGGCCTCCTACAATGAGCAGTTCTTC
CATSRDPPGAASYNEQFF
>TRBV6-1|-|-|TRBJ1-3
TGTGCCAGCAGTGAATTGGCCCCAAGTGGAAACACCATATATTTT
CASSELAPSGNTIYF
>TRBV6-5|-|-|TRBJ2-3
TGTGCCAGCAGTTACGGTGGGGCCCGCACAGATACGCAGTATTTT
CASSYGGARTDTQYF
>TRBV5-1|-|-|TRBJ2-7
TGCGCCAGCAGCTTGTTAGCCAGCTACGAGCAGTACTTC
CASSLLASYEQYF
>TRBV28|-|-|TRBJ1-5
TGTGCCAGCCGATCCGCGGGGGGCGGCAATCAGCCCCAGCATTTT
CASRSAGGGNQPQHF
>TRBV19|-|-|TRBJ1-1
TGTGCCAGTAACGGGGGCCCCGTTTTGAACACTGAAGCTTTCTTT
CASNGGPVLNTEAFF
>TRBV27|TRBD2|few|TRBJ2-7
TGTGCCAGCCCTAATAGCGGGCGCTACGAGCAGTACTTC
CASPNSGRYEQYF
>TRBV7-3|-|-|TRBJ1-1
TGTGCCAGCAGCCAAGATCGTCTTGCTGAAGCTTTCTTT
CASSQDRLAEAFF
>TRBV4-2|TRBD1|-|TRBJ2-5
TGTGCCAGCAGCAACAGGGGTCTAGGTGAGACCCAGTACTTC
CASSNRGLGETQYF
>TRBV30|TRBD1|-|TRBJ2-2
TGTGCCTGGGGACAGGGGGCCGGGGAGCTGTTTTTT
CAWGQGAGELFF
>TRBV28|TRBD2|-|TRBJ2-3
TGTGCCAGCAGTTTCACTAGCGGGAGGGTTGGAGATACGCAGTATTTT
CASSFTSGRVGDTQYF
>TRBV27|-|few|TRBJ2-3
TGTGCCAGCAGTTTAAACATCCCCACAGATACGCAGTATTTT
CASSLNIPTDTQYF
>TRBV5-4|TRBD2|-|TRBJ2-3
TGTGCCAGCAGCACGGGACTAGCGACCGGAGATACGCAGTATTTT
CASSTGLATGDTQYF
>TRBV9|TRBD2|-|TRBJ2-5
TGTGCCAGCAGCGTGGGGACTAGTAGCACAGAGACCCAGTACTTC
CASSVGTSSTETQYF
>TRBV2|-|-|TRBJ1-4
TGTGCCAGCAGAGTCCAGTTAAATGAAAAACTGTTTTTT
CASRVQLNEKLFF
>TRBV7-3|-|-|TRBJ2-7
TGTGCCAGCAGGATCTCAGGGGAAATTGCCTACGAGCAGTACTTC
CASRISGEIAYEQYF
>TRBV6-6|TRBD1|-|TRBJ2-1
TGTGCCAGCAGTCTCCACAGGACAGGAGGATTCTTC
CASSLHRTGGFF
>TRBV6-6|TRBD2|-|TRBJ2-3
TGTGCCAGCAGCTCCCCCGGACTAGCGGGAACAGATACGCAGTATTTT
CASSSPGLAGTDTQYF
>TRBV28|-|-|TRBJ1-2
TGTGCCAGCAGTTACAGGCTTTATGGCTACACCTTC
CASSYRLYGYTF